Below, 26 T cell receptor beta chains from the same sample are listed, as sequenced in a study of T cells in Graves' hyperthyroidism and ophthalmopathy. From RNA transcripts, TCR beta CDR3 regions were amplified. HTBI primers were used for first-round RT-PCR of the TCR CDR3. Via MiXCR, TCRdb re-called the multiplex PCR reads, giving one row per CDR3 protein. The sample records 640,000 or so distinct CDR3 sequences, 14% being singletons. The sequencing sample was made of blood. All receptors come from a woman under 30 with Graves' ophthalmopathy.

This clonotype showed up many times. This chain links TRBV20-1 with TRBJ2-7; TRBD2 matches at 10 bases. This CDR3 has 15 residues. The J segment lost 1 base and the V segment lost 2 bases, leaving 5 bases of the junction unmatched. Germline assignment: CDR1 DFQATT and CDR2 SNEGSKA (reference sequence). The CDR3 DNA sequence: TGCAGTGCTAGACAACAACTAGCGGGGTCCTACGAGCAGTACTTC. This encodes CSARQQLAGSYEQYF.

The sample holds a few counts of this clonotype. The gene calls are TRBV15 and TRBJ2-1; D may be TRBD2 (5 bases). This CDR3 comprises 15 residues. With 1 base removed from V and 7 bases from J, the gap between germline ends came to 14 bases. The germline V gene has CDR1 LNHNV and CDR2 YYDKDF (reference sequence). In DNA, the CDR3 is TGTGCCACCAGCAGAGCCTCCGGGGTTTGGAATGAGCAGTTCTTC. Protein: CATSRASGVWNEQFF.

This clonotype was seen repeatedly, ten times or more. V and J are TRBV6-2 or TRBV6-3 and TRBJ1-1, with D maybe TRBD1 (6 bases). The CDR3 extends over 13 amino acids. CDR1 and CDR2 (germline): MNHEY, SVGEGT. The V end lost 4 bases, the J end lost 5 bases, and 11 bases lay between the germline ends. CDR3 protein: CASSWGLKTEAFF. In DNA form, the CDR3 reads TGTGCCAGCAGTTGGGGGCTCAAGACTGAAGCTTTCTTT.

The rearrangement links TRBV20-1 to TRBJ1-2; D is ambiguous. The V and J ends lost 6 bases and 4 bases respectively, with 9 bases between them. Germline CDR1 and CDR2: DFQATT and SNEGSKA (reference sequence). There are 11 residues in the CDR3. The CDR3 loop reads CSAPSVYGYTF. DNA for the CDR3: TGCAGTGCCCCGAGCGTCTATGGCTACACCTTC.

This chain joins TRBV20-1 and TRBJ2-7, with 7 bases matching TRBD2. The CDR3 loop spans 14 amino acids. The V gene end was trimmed by 3 bases and the J gene end by 0 bases; junction bases not matched to a gene: 5. Germline values: CDR1 DFQATT, CDR2 SNEGSKA (reference sequence). CDR3 sequence: CSARTRGISYEQYF. The CDR3 DNA sequence: TGCAGTGCTAGGACGCGGGGGATCTCCTACGAGCAGTACTTC.

This clonotype occurred many times. This chain joins TRBV2 and TRBJ1-6, with 8 nucleotides matching TRBD1. This CDR3 spans 15 amino acids. Germline CDR1 and CDR2: SNHLY and FYNNEI. Unmatched junction bases numbered 7, after V lost 7 bases and J lost 5 bases. The CDR3 DNA sequence: TGTGCCAGCACCACCACAGGGGGTAATAATTCACCCCTCCACTTT. It codes for CASTTTGGNNSPLHF.

This clonotype was counted at least ten times. The J gene is TRBJ1-5, the V gene TRBV7-9; D is uncertain. Per germline, CDR1 SEHNR and CDR2 FQNEAQ (reference sequence). There are 14 residues in the CDR3. The V end lost 6 bases, the J end lost 3 bases, and 12 bases lay between the germline ends. In DNA, the CDR3 is TGTGCCAGCAGGAGCGGAGGGAACAATCAGCCCCAGCATTTT. Its protein product is CASRSGGNNQPQHF.

This clonotype was counted at least ten times. CDR3 region: CASAGRTDTQYF. As DNA, the CDR3 is TGTGCCAGCGCGGGACGCACAGATACGCAGTATTTT. The chain couples TRBV6-2 or TRBV6-3 to TRBJ2-3; tentatively, D is TRBD2 (6 bases). V was shortened by 8 bases and J by 1 base, with 7 bases between the two germline ends. The CDR3 totals 12 residues. CDR1 is MNHEY and CDR2 is SVGEGT in the germline V gene.

This rearrangement joins TRBV19 to TRBJ2-1, with 10 bases matching TRBD2. Germline-derived CDR1 and CDR2 are LNHDA and SQIVND (reference sequence). CDR3 length: 19 residues. V lost 3 bases to trimming and J lost 5 bases; unmatched junction nucleotides: 16. CDR3 loop: CASSILAGAVVAWNNEQFF. The CDR3 DNA reads TGTGCCAGTAGTATCCTAGCGGGGGCGGTTGTGGCCTGGAACAATGAGCAGTTCTTC.

The V and J genes are TRBV19 and TRBJ2-7; D uncertain. V dropped 0 bases and J dropped 9 bases, with 15 bases sitting between them. This CDR3 is 14 amino acids long. CDR1 and CDR2 (germline): LNHDA, SQIVND (reference sequence). DNA of the CDR3: TGTGCCAGTAGTATAGATGGCAGTAGGGCCCGGCAGTACTTC. Translating gives CASSIDGSRARQYF.

There are many counts of this clonotype. The genes are TRBV20-1 and TRBJ2-1; the match to TRBD2 covers 11 bases. The CDR3 covers 13 residues. The germline V gene has CDR1 DFQATT and CDR2 SNEGSKA (reference sequence). Trimming took 3 bases from V and 10 from J; bases not matched to a gene: 5. CDR3 DNA sequence: TGCAGTGCTAGGATCGCTAGCGGGAGGGAGCAGTTCTTC. Translating gives CSARIASGREQFF.

This clonotype has ten or more counts. This chain joins TRBV11-1 and TRBJ1-1, with D uncertain. V lost 0 bases to trimming and J lost 0 bases, with 11 bases between them. The CDR3 consists of 16 residues. Germline V gives CDR1 SGHAT, CDR2 FQDESV (reference sequence). CDR3 in DNA: TGTGCCAGCAGCTTAGCGCGATGGGATCTGAACACTGAAGCTTTCTTT. Protein product: CASSLARWDLNTEAFF.

This clonotype has only a few counts. CDR3 in amino acids: CASSVGAGSGTGELFF. The CDR3 nucleotides are TGTGCCAGCAGCGTAGGGGCAGGGTCGGGCACCGGGGAGCTGTTTTTT. This chain joins TRBV9 and TRBJ2-2, with D possibly TRBD1 on 5 matching bases. Germline V lookup: CDR1 SGDLS, CDR2 YYNGEE. Trimming took 0 bases from V and 4 from J, leaving 13 bases between them. The CDR3 is 16 amino acids.

This clonotype occurred many times. The chain links TRBV11-2 to TRBJ2-1, with a tentative D call TRBD2 (6 bases). CDR3 length equals 17 residues. Germline CDR1 reads SGHAT; CDR2 reads FQNNGV. V lost 0 bases and J lost 6, with 18 bases in between. CDR3 loop: CASSLEGLALNPNEQFF. The DNA of the CDR3 is TGTGCCAGCAGCTTAGAGGGGCTAGCGCTCAATCCCAATGAGCAGTTCTTC.

This clonotype has a count of ten or more. V and J are TRBV30 and TRBJ1-4; D may be TRBD1 (5 bases). Looked up from germline, CDR1 is GTSNPN and CDR2 is SVGIG (reference sequence). The CDR3 runs 11 residues. Between the trimmed V and J ends, which lost 0 bases and 14 bases, there was a span of 10 bases. CDR3 loop: CAWSVGGPLFF. CDR3 sequence (DNA): TGTGCCTGGAGTGTGGGGGGTCCTCTGTTTTTT.

This clonotype was counted many times. The gene calls are TRBV28 and TRBJ2-5; D is perhaps TRBD1 or TRBD2 (5 bases each). Between the trimmed V and J ends, which lost 5 bases and 1 base, there was a span of 11 bases. CDR3 length: 14 residues. Looked up from germline, CDR1 is MDHEN and CDR2 is SYDVKM. The DNA of the CDR3 is TGTGCCAGCAGTCCACAGGAGGTCCAAGAGACCCAGTACTTC. This sequence encodes CASSPQEVQETQYF.

Many counts were recorded for this clonotype. The chain couples TRBV7-9 to TRBJ2-4, with TRBD2 matching over 11 bases. Trimming removed 5 bases from V and 2 bases from J; junction bases left unmatched: 5. The germline V gene has CDR1 SEHNR and CDR2 FQNEAQ (reference sequence). This CDR3 spans 16 amino acids. The CDR3 is CASSATSGSTKNIQYF. CDR3 DNA: TGTGCCAGCAGCGCCACTAGCGGGAGTACCAAAAACATTCAGTACTTC. The whole variable domain, remainder taken from reference TRBV7-9 and TRBJ2-4, is DTGVSQNPRHKITKRGQNVTFRCDPISEHNRLYWYRQTLGQGPEFLTYFQNEAQLEKSRLLSDRFSAERPKGSFSTLEIQRTEQGDSAMYLCASSATSGSTKNIQYFGAGTRLSVL.

In its sample, this clonotype was seen many times. This sequence joins TRBV28 and TRBJ2-5; 7 bases align to TRBD1. Germline loops: CDR1 MDHEN, CDR2 SYDVKM. The CDR3 length is 17 residues. V shed 2 bases and J 2 bases; nucleotides not matched to a gene: 11. CDR3 in amino acids: CASSLISGGSDQETQYF. In nucleotides, the CDR3 is TGTGCCAGCAGTTTAATCTCAGGGGGTTCTGATCAAGAGACCCAGTACTTC.

This clonotype occurred many times. The gene calls are TRBV6-1 and TRBJ2-3; 13 bases map to TRBD2. CDR3 length equals 15 residues. The trim removed 8 bases at V and 3 bases at J, leaving 5 bases unmatched. The V gene's germline CDR1 is MNHNS and CDR2 SASEGT. CDR3 in amino acids: CASRTSGRGTDTQYF. The DNA for the CDR3 is TGTGCCAGCCGAACTAGCGGGAGGGGGACAGATACGCAGTATTTT.

This clonotype has ten or more counts. The chain joins TRBV11-2 to TRBJ2-7, with 7 bases aligning to TRBD2. CDR1 SGHAT and CDR2 FQNNGV come from the germline V gene. J was trimmed by 5 bases and V by 2 bases; bases with no gene match: 6. The CDR3 has 14 residues. CDR3 residues: CASSLPGTNHEQYF. Written as DNA, the CDR3 is TGTGCCAGCAGCTTACCCGGGACTAACCACGAGCAGTACTTC.

This clonotype showed up many times. J is TRBJ1-1 and V is TRBV30, with 8 nucleotides matching TRBD1. The CDR3 covers 14 residues. The V and J ends lost 3 bases and 0 bases, in that order; junction bases with no gene match: 3. Germline CDR1 is GTSNPN and CDR2 is SVGIG (reference sequence). CDR3 region: CAWSPRGLNTEAFF. For the CDR3, the DNA is TGTGCCTGGAGCCCCAGGGGGCTGAACACTGAAGCTTTCTTT.

This clonotype was seen at least ten times. The rearrangement uses TRBV7-2 and TRBJ2-5; 9 positions agree with TRBD2. Germline CDR1 and CDR2: SGHTA and FQGNSA. The CDR3 runs 16 residues. Trimming cost V 1 base and J 4 bases; bases outside gene matches: 7. The CDR3: CASSLVTGAGGETQYF. The CDR3 nucleotides are TGTGCCAGCAGCTTAGTTACCGGAGCGGGAGGAGAGACCCAGTACTTC.

J is TRBJ1-2 and V is TRBV28; D unresolved. Germline CDR1 MDHEN, CDR2 SYDVKM. CDR3 size: 14 residues. Trimming cost V 5 bases and J 12 bases, with 22 bases left between them. The CDR3 region has the DNA TGTGCCAGCAGTCTCTTGGACTCTCTAGTTGTGAACACCTTC. It yields the protein CASSLLDSLVVNTF.

This clonotype was counted ten times or more. The rearrangement joins TRBV4-1 to TRBJ2-5, with TRBD2 identical over 9 bases. CDR1 MGHRA and CDR2 YSYEKL come from the germline V gene. This CDR3 has 14 residues. J was trimmed by 5 bases and V by 8 bases; bases with no gene match: 9. In DNA, the CDR3 is TGCGCCAGCGGTCTAGCGGGGAGGGAGGAGACCCAGTACTTC. Translated: CASGLAGREETQYF.

This clonotype was counted many times. The V call is TRBV7-2, the J call TRBJ1-4; 8 bases line up with TRBD1. With 1 base clipped from V and 2 bases from J, the junction kept 3 bases outside the gene matches. Germline-derived CDR1 and CDR2 are SGHTA and FQGNSA. This CDR3 spans 16 amino acids. The CDR3, as DNA: TGTGCCAGCAGCTTAGGACAGGGGAGGACTAATGAAAAACTGTTTTTT. Translated, it gives CASSLGQGRTNEKLFF. Combining the CDR3 with reference TRBV7-2 and TRBJ1-4 gives the whole variable domain GAGVSQSPSNKVTEKGKDVELRCDPISGHTALYWYRQSLGQGLEFLIYFQGNSAPDKSGLPSDRFSAERTGGSVSTLTIQRTQQEDSAVYLCASSLGQGRTNEKLFFGSGTQLSVL.

The chain uses TRBV6-1 and TRBJ1-4; D possibly corresponds to TRBD1 (6 bases). Looked up from germline, CDR1 is MNHNS and CDR2 is SASEGT. The germline V and J ends were trimmed by 2 bases and 5 bases, with 15 bases remaining between them. This CDR3 has 16 residues. The CDR3 protein is CASSERGAGLNEKLFF. In nucleotides, the CDR3 is TGTGCCAGCAGTGAAAGGGGGGCTGGGTTGAATGAAAAACTGTTTTTT.